This T cell receptor (beta chain) appears in the sequencing data of a study of response to subunit inactivated influenza vaccine. CDR1 is SGHVS and CDR2 is FNYEAQ in the germline V gene. The CDR3 extends over 16 amino acids. V was pared by 5 bases and J by 5 bases, with 14 bases of the junction left unmatched. TCRdb called the RT-PCR reads again in MiXCR, with one record for every CDR3 protein. Of about 520,000 distinct CDR3 sequences in the sample, roughly 23% were seen once. This clonotype was obtained from a man aged 50 to 60 who received an inactivated influenza vaccine. The specimen was CD4+ T cells sorted from PBMCs, collected 5 days after vaccination. The rearrangement uses TRBV7-6 and TRBJ2-5; 7 positions agree with TRBD2. The CDR3 coding sequence is TGTGCCAGCAGCCTCGCAGCTAGCGGCCGGGCGGAGACCCAGTACTTC. Protein: CASSLAASGRAETQYF.